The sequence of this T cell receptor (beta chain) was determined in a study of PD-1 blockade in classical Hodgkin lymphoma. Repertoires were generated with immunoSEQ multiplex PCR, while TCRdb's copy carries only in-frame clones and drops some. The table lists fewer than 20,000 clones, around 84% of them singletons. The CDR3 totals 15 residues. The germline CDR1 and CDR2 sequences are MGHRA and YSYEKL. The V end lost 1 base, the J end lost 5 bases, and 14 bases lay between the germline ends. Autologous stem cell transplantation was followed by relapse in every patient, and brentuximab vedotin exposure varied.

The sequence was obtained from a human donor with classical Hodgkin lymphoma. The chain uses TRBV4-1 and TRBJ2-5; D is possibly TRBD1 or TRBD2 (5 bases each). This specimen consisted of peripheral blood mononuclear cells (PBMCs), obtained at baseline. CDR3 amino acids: CASSQGDRGIETQYF. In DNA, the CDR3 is TGCGCCAGCAGCCAAGGTGACAGAGGGATTGAGACCCAGTACTTC.